Below are 25 T cell receptor beta chains sequenced from a single sample in a study of blood T cell repertoires in COVID-19. The data were produced by immunoSEQ multiplex PCR, yet TCRdb's version contains in-frame clones alone and is incomplete. In the table there are over 200,000 clones, about 90% of which are singletons. The sample was peripheral blood. The receptor set was obtained from an older woman with acute or convalescent COVID-19.

The chain recombines TRBV3-1 (or the pseudogene TRBV3-2) with TRBJ1-1; D unclear. Trimming left V 4 bases short and J 0 bases short, with 12 bases between. CDR1 and CDR2 from the germline V gene are LGHDT and YNNKEL (reference sequence). The CDR3 contains 15 residues. CDR3 in amino acids: CASSLAGNMNTEAFF. Written as DNA, the CDR3 is TGTGCCAGCAGCCTGGCGGGCAACATGAACACTGAAGCTTTCTTT.

This clone came up once. The gene calls are TRBV7-2 and TRBJ1-1, with D unclear. V dropped 3 bases and J dropped 4 bases, with 12 bases sitting between them. CDR1 is SGHTA, CDR2 FQGNSA, per germline. The CDR3 consists of 14 residues. The CDR3 nucleotides are TGTGCCAGCAGCTTTATAAACGCCGGCACTGAAGCTTTCTTT. Translating it yields CASSFINAGTEAFF. Drawing the rest from reference TRBV7-2 and TRBJ1-1, the complete variable domain is GAGVSQSPSNKVTEKGKDVELRCDPISGHTALYWYRQSLGQGLEFLIYFQGNSAPDKSGLPSDRFSAERTGGSVSTLTIQRTQQEDSAVYLCASSFINAGTEAFFGQGTRLTVV.

This clone was detected once. The rearrangement links TRBV2 to TRBJ2-7; weak D call: TRBD2 (5 bases). The CDR3 runs to 11 residues. Trimming stripped 4 bases from V and 9 bases from J, with 10 bases between. From germline, CDR1 is SNHLY and CDR2 FYNNEI. The CDR3 loop is CASSAVEGQYF. CDR3 bases: TGTGCCAGCAGTGCTGTTGAGGGGCAGTACTTC. The complete variable domain, with remaining parts taken from reference TRBV2 and TRBJ2-7, reads EPEVTQTPSHQVTQMGQEVILRCVPISNHLYFYWYRQILGQKVEFLVSFYNNEISEKSEIFDDQFSVERPDGSNFTLKIRSTKLEDSAMYFCASSAVEGQYFGPGTRLTVT.

This chain joins TRBV7-2 and TRBJ2-7, with a weak D call TRBD2 (5 bases). Germline CDR1 is SGHTA and CDR2 is FQGNSA. The CDR3 runs to 13 residues. Trimming left V 0 bases short and J 6 bases short, with 9 bases between. As DNA, the CDR3 is TGTGCCAGCAGCTTAGCGCCCGGGGTCGAGCAGTACTTC. Protein product: CASSLAPGVEQYF.

The chain carries TRBV7-2 and TRBJ1-5; TRBD1 is a possible D gene (6 bases). CDR3 length: 14 amino acids. The germline V and J ends were trimmed by 2 bases and 4 bases, with 9 bases remaining between them. Germline CDR1 SGHTA, CDR2 FQGNSA. The CDR3 spells CASSLSGANQPQHF. The CDR3 nucleotides read TGTGCCAGCAGCTTATCAGGGGCAAATCAGCCCCAGCATTTT.

The V call is TRBV19, the J call TRBJ1-2, with 8 bases fitting TRBD1. The V gene's germline CDR1 is LNHDA and CDR2 SQIVND (reference sequence). CDR3 size: 14 residues. The J segment lost 7 bases and the V segment lost 7 bases, leaving 11 bases of the junction unmatched. The CDR3 bases are TGTGCCAGTACTCATACTGGACAGGGCCTTGGCTACACCTTC. It translates to CASTHTGQGLGYTF.

The V call is TRBV7-6, the J call TRBJ1-2; 9 nucleotides line up with TRBD1. The germline V gene encodes CDR1 SGHVS and CDR2 FNYEAQ. Trimming at V came to 1 base and at J to 4 bases, leaving 4 bases not matched to a gene. The CDR3 covers 15 residues. CDR3 protein: CASSLVETGGYGYTF. For the CDR3, the DNA is TGTGCCAGCAGCTTAGTTGAGACAGGGGGCTATGGCTACACCTTC.

The V call is TRBV30, the J call TRBJ2-5; D is uncertain. V lost 1 base to trimming and J lost 9 bases, with 9 bases between them. The CDR3 extends over 11 amino acids. CDR1 is GTSNPN and CDR2 is SVGIG in the germline V gene (reference sequence). CDR3 sequence: CAWSGVYAQYF. The DNA of the CDR3 is TGTGCCTGGAGTGGTGTGTATGCCCAGTACTTC.

The gene calls are TRBV28 and TRBJ2-3, with 8 bases matching TRBD2. The CDR3 contains 15 residues. Losses at the gene ends were 3 bases for V and 4 bases for J; bases not matched to a gene: 6. Germline V gene data show CDR1 as MDHEN and CDR2 as SYDVKM. CDR3 protein: CASSLGTSGSDTQYF. The CDR3 DNA reads TGTGCCAGCAGTTTGGGGACTAGTGGTTCAGATACGCAGTATTTT.

The chain has TRBV6-1 and TRBJ2-1, with 10 positions matching TRBD2. With V trimmed by 2 bases and J by 10 bases, 11 bases remained unmatched. From germline, CDR1 is MNHNS and CDR2 SASEGT. The CDR3 sequence is 16 residues long. The CDR3 DNA is TGTGCCAGCAGTGAAACCCCAAAGTTAGCGGGAGGAGAGCAGTTCTTC. Protein sequence: CASSETPKLAGGEQFF.

The chain is built from TRBV5-1 and TRBJ1-1; 7 bases fit TRBD1. Trimming cost V 0 bases and J 7 bases; bases outside gene matches: 9. Germline lookup yields CDR1 SGHRS and CDR2 YFSETQ. The CDR3 has 15 amino acids. Here the CDR3 reads CASSLGDRNSFEAFF. The CDR3 nucleotides are TGCGCCAGCAGCTTGGGGGACAGAAACAGCTTTGAAGCTTTCTTT.

This chain links TRBV3-1 (or the pseudogene TRBV3-2) with TRBJ2-3; 8 bases are a match to TRBD2. CDR3 length: 16 residues. The germline V gene has CDR1 LGHDT and CDR2 YNNKEL (reference sequence). Trimming cost V 0 bases and J 1 base; bases outside gene matches: 3. The CDR3 sequence is CASSQDLGGGTDTQYF. The DNA of the CDR3 is TGTGCCAGCAGCCAAGATCTCGGGGGGGGCACAGATACGCAGTATTTT.

The chain carries TRBV14 and TRBJ2-5; TRBD1 is a possible D gene (6 bases). CDR3 length: 17 amino acids. V lost 2 bases to trimming and J lost 5 bases, with 21 bases between them. Germline V gene lookup returns CDR1 SGHDN and CDR2 FVKESK. This CDR3 reads CASSQPIGTPHGETQYF. The CDR3 DNA reads as TGTGCCAGCAGCCAACCCATCGGGACACCTCACGGGGAGACCCAGTACTTC.

This clone came up once. The chain joins TRBV6-5 to TRBJ1-1; D possibly corresponds to TRBD1 (6 bases). The CDR3 is made up of 16 amino acids. Germline CDR1 is MNHEY and CDR2 is SVGAGI. The V end lost 0 bases, the J end lost 2 bases, and 13 bases lay between the germline ends. The CDR3, as DNA: TGTGCCAGCAGTTACTCTCGGGGGGGCAGCAACACTGAAGCTTTCTTT. Amino acid sequence: CASSYSRGGSNTEAFF.

J is TRBJ1-2 and V is TRBV5-1, with 7 bases matching TRBD1. Germline values: CDR1 SGHRS, CDR2 YFSETQ. CDR3 length equals 13 residues. Trimming cost V 4 bases and J 10 bases; bases outside gene matches: 10. The CDR3: CASSPGQLPIYTF. Here the CDR3 DNA reads TGCGCCAGCAGCCCGGGACAGCTCCCCATCTACACCTTC. Full variable domain (outside the CDR3, taken from reference TRBV5-1 and TRBJ1-2): KAGVTQTPRYLIKTRGQQVTLSCSPISGHRSVSWYQQTPGQGLQFLFEYFSETQRNKGNFPGRFSGRQFSNSRSEMNVSTLELGDSALYLCASSPGQLPIYTFGSGTRLTVV.

The chain carries TRBV7-6 and TRBJ1-1; TRBD1 agrees at 8 bases. The J segment lost 6 bases and the V segment lost 5 bases, leaving 8 bases of the junction unmatched. CDR3 length: 14 residues. CDR1 SGHVS and CDR2 FNYEAQ come from the germline V gene. The CDR3 DNA follows: TGTGCCAGCAGCCCTCGAGACAGGGGCGCTGAAGCTTTCTTT. Translation gives CASSPRDRGAEAFF.

This chain uses TRBV7-8 with TRBJ2-7; 13 positions agree with TRBD2. Germline V lookup: CDR1 SGHVS, CDR2 FQNEAQ. The CDR3 runs 16 residues. V was pared by 8 bases and J by 0 bases, with 7 bases of the junction left unmatched. CDR3 DNA sequence: TGTGCCAGCCGGACTAGCGGGGGCATGAGCTCCTACGAGCAGTACTTC. Translating it yields CASRTSGGMSSYEQYF.

This clone is a singleton in its sample. The chain is built from TRBV28 and TRBJ1-3; D is unclear. Germline CDR1 MDHEN, CDR2 SYDVKM. Between the trimmed V and J ends, which lost 7 bases and 5 bases, there was a span of 21 bases. This CDR3 is built from 16 residues. CDR3 sequence: CASKVDGRKARNTIYF. CDR3 bases: TGTGCCAGCAAGGTTGACGGGAGGAAGGCCAGAAACACCATATATTTT.

The genes are TRBV12-3 or TRBV12-4 and TRBJ2-5, with 7 nucleotides matching TRBD1. The CDR3 is 13 residues long. Germline trimming cut 6 bases from V and 4 bases from J; bases unmatched to any gene: 5. DNA for the CDR3: TGTGCCAGCAGAATGACAGGGCGAGAGACCCAGTACTTC. This encodes CASRMTGRETQYF.

V is TRBV5-4 and J is TRBJ1-1; 9 bases are shared with TRBD1. CDR3 size: 14 residues. Germline V lookup: CDR1 SGHNT, CDR2 YYREEE (reference sequence). V was clipped by 5 bases and J by 4 bases; unmatched bases: 6. The CDR3 reads CASRLTGGGTEAFF. The CDR3 bases are TGTGCCAGCAGGTTGACAGGGGGGGGCACTGAAGCTTTCTTT.

This clone was seen just once. The chain employs TRBV28 and TRBJ2-7, with 8 positions matching TRBD1. CDR1 is MDHEN and CDR2 is SYDVKM in the germline V gene. Trimming cost V 7 bases and J 0 bases; bases outside gene matches: 2. The CDR3 covers 13 residues. The CDR3 here is CASITGGSYEQYF. Written as DNA, the CDR3 is TGTGCCAGCATAACAGGGGGCTCCTACGAGCAGTACTTC.

The chain joins TRBV9 to TRBJ1-2; no clear D gene. The CDR3 length is 13 residues. The V end was cut by 0 bases, the J end by 2 bases, with 5 bases between. Germline assignment: CDR1 SGDLS and CDR2 YYNGEE. CDR3 amino acids: CASSVVENYGYTF. The CDR3, as DNA: TGTGCCAGCAGCGTAGTAGAGAACTATGGCTACACCTTC.

CDR3 sequence reads: CASTPTGSYGYTF. DNA for the CDR3: TGTGCCAGTACCCCGACAGGGAGCTATGGCTACACCTTC. The chain combines TRBV19 with TRBJ1-2; 7 nucleotides match TRBD1. Germline V gives CDR1 LNHDA, CDR2 SQIVND (reference sequence). V dropped 7 bases and J dropped 4; count of bases not matched to a gene: 6. This CDR3 is built from 13 residues.

This clone was counted between two and nine times. CDR3 amino acids: CASTSPPNRGAFF. The DNA for the CDR3 is TGTGCCAGCACCTCACCCCCAAACAGGGGGGCTTTCTTT. The chain links TRBV7-2 to TRBJ1-1; 8 nucleotides line up with TRBD1. This CDR3 spans 13 amino acids. J lost 11 bases, V lost 7 bases, and 12 bases had no gene match. Germline CDR1 is SGHTA and CDR2 is FQGNSA. Using reference TRBV7-2 and TRBJ1-1 for the parts outside the CDR3, the full variable domain is GAGVSQSPSNKVTEKGKDVELRCDPISGHTALYWYRQSLGQGLEFLIYFQGNSAPDKSGLPSDRFSAERTGGSVSTLTIQRTQQEDSAVYLCASTSPPNRGAFFGQGTRLTVV.

The gene calls are TRBV30 and TRBJ1-5, with a weak D call TRBD1 (5 bases). CDR3 length equals 15 residues. The V and J ends lost 0 bases and 6 bases respectively, with 15 bases between them. Looked up from germline, CDR1 is GTSNPN and CDR2 is SVGIG (reference sequence). Here the CDR3 DNA reads TGTGCCTGGAGTGTAGACTGGGCTAGGGGTCAGCCCCAGCATTTT. Translated: CAWSVDWARGQPQHF.